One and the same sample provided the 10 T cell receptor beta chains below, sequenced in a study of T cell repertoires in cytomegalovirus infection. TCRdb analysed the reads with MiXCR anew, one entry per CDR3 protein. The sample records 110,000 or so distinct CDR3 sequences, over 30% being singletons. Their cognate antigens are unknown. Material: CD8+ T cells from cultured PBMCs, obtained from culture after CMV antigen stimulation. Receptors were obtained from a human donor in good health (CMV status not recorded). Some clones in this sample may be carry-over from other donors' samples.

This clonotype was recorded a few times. The CDR3 spells CASSLSPLGGANTEAFF. The CDR3 nucleotides read TGTGCCAGCAGCTTATCACCCTTAGGGGGGGCTAACACTGAAGCTTTCTTT. The V and J genes are TRBV7-3 and TRBJ1-1, with a weak D call TRBD1 (6 bases). Germline V gene sequence: CDR1 SGHTA, CDR2 FQGTGA. The V end lost 2 bases, the J end lost 2 bases, and 18 bases lay between the germline ends. This CDR3 region has 17 residues.

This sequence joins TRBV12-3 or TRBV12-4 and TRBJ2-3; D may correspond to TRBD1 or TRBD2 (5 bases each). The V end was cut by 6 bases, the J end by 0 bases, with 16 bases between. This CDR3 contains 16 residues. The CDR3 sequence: CASSSPEGWSTDTQYF. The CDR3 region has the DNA TGTGCCAGCAGCTCCCCCGAGGGGTGGAGCACAGATACGCAGTATTTT.

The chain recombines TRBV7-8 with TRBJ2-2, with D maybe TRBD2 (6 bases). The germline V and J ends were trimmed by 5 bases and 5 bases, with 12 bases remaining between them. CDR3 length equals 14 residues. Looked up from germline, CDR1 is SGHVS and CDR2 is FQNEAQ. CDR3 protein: CASSPRLVTGELFF. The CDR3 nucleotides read TGTGCCAGCAGCCCCCGACTAGTTACCGGGGAGCTGTTTTTT.

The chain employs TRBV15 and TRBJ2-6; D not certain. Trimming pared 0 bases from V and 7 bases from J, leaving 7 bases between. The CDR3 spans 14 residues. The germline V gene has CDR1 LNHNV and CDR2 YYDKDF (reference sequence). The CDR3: CATSRDRSANVLTF. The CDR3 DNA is TGTGCCACCAGCAGAGACCGCAGCGCCAACGTCCTGACTTTC.

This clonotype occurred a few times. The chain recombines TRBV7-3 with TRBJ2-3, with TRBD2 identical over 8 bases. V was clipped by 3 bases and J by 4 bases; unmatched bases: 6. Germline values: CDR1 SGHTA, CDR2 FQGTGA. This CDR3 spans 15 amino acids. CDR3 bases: TGTGCCAGCAGCTTCTCGGGGGGGGGAGCAGATACGCAGTATTTT. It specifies CASSFSGGGADTQYF.

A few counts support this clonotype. The CDR3 loop is CASSLDPLGEQYF. As DNA, the CDR3 is TGTGCCAGCAGTTTAGACCCCCTCGGGGAGCAGTACTTC. The genes are TRBV12-3 or TRBV12-4 and TRBJ2-7; D unclear. CDR3 size: 13 residues. Trimming removed 1 base from V and 7 bases from J, with 11 bases in between.

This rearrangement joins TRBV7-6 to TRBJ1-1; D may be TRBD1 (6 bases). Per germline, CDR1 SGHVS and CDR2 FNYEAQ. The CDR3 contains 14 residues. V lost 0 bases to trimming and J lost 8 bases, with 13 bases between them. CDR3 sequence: CASSLASQGGEAFF. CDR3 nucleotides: TGTGCCAGCAGCTTAGCCTCGCAAGGGGGGGAAGCTTTCTTT.

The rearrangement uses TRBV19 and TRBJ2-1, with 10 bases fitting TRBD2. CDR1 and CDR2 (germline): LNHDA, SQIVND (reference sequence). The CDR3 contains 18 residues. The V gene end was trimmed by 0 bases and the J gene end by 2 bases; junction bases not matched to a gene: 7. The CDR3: CASSIDPGLADAYNEQFF. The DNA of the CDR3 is TGTGCCAGTAGTATAGATCCCGGACTAGCGGACGCCTACAATGAGCAGTTCTTC.

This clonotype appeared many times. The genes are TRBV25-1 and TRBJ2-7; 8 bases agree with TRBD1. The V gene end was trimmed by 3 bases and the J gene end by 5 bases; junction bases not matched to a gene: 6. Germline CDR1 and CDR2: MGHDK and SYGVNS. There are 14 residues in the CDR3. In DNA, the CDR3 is TGTGCCAGCAGTGATTATGGGACAGGCAACGAGCAGTACTTC. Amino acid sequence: CASSDYGTGNEQYF.

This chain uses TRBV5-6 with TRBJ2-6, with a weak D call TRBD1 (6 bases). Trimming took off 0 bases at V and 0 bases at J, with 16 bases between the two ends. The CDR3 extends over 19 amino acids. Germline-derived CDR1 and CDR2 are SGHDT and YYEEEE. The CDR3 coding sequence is TGTGCCAGCAGCTTGGGAGTTGACAGGAATCGCTCTGGGGCCAACGTCCTGACTTTC. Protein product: CASSLGVDRNRSGANVLTF. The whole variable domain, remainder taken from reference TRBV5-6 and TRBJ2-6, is DAGVTQSPTHLIKTRGQQVTLRCSPKSGHDTVSWYQQALGQGPQFIFQYYEEEERQRGNFPDRFSGHQFPNYSSELNVNALLLGDSALYLCASSLGVDRNRSGANVLTFGAGSRLTVL.